This T cell receptor beta chain was sequenced for a study of blood T cell repertoires in COVID-19. Study in general: Samples representing acute and convalescent COVID-19 were sourced from the United States, Italy and Spain.

Among Cohort 3 donors, those recovered had two negative PCRs, clearance, or symptom resolution. Original handling: For nucleated cells, counts were estimated from reference gene primer amplification. Profiling relied on immunoSEQ multiplex PCR, and the TCRdb table lists in-frame clones only, not all of them. For V, J and clone size, that table is used; D and trimming come from the DNA. Of 150,000 or so clones listed, about four fifths are singletons. The clonotype was recovered from a man aged 45-60 years who had recovered from COVID-19. Sequenced: PBMCs or T cells enriched from blood (not recorded which).

The CDR3: CASSIAGTSSYEQYF. The CDR3 coding sequence is TGTGCCAGTTCGATAGCGGGGACAAGCTCCTACGAGCAGTACTTC. The chain joins TRBV19 to TRBJ2-7, with 8 bases fitting TRBD2. V trimming: 8 bases; J trimming: 0 bases; junction bases outside the gene matches: 9. Germline CDR1 is LNHDA and CDR2 is SQIVND (reference sequence). The CDR3 sequence is 15 residues long.